These T cell receptor beta chains were read from a single sample in a study of regulatory T cells in long-lasting Graves disease. TCRdb analysed the multiplex PCR reads with MiXCR anew, one entry per CDR3 protein. The sample yields 700,000 or so distinct CDR3 sequences, approximately 31% seen once. This material consisted of peripheral blood mononuclear cells (PBMCs), taken when the disease was refractory, from a patient treated with antithyroid drugs. The receptors were sampled from a female donor with Graves disease. The CDR3 runs from the conserved cysteine through the conserved F or W. The D gene is left open where the match is weak. Clone sizes are given selectively: once, few, many, or a class where the clone is expanded.

>TRBJ1-1|few|NA|TRBV30
CASWGLMNTEAFF
TGTGCCTCCTGGGGACTGATGAACACTGAAGCTTTCTTT
>TRBJ2-7|NA|NA|TRBV12-3/TRBV12-4
CASSLARVGTTGFGQYF
TGTGCCAGCAGTTTAGCGCGAGTCGGGACAACAGGATTCGGGCAGTACTTC
>TRBJ1-2|few|TRBD1|TRBV9
CASSVSRDRGYGYTF
TGTGCCAGCAGCGTTTCCCGGGACAGGGGGTATGGCTACACCTTC
>TRBJ2-5|many|NA|TRBV12-3/TRBV12-4
CASSPGDTEGETQYF
TGTGCCAGCAGTCCAGGGGACACTGAAGGGGAGACCCAGTACTTC
>TRBJ1-1|NA|TRBD1|TRBV7-2
CASSLAGGAGTANTEAFF
TGTGCCAGCAGCTTAGCCGGGGGAGCCGGGACAGCGAACACTGAAGCTTTCTTT
>TRBJ1-4|NA|TRBD1|TRBV20-1
CSARPQGVNEKLFF
TGCAGTGCCCGGCCGCAGGGGGTAAATGAAAAACTGTTTTTT
>TRBJ1-1|few|NA|TRBV29-1
CSVADPDARGGTEAFF
TGCAGCGTTGCCGACCCGGACGCCCGAGGGGGGACTGAAGCTTTCTTT
>TRBJ1-1|NA|NA|TRBV29-1
CSVEALNTEAFF
TGCAGCGTTGAAGCCTTGAACACTGAAGCTTTCTTT
>TRBJ2-1|once|TRBD2|TRBV12-3/TRBV12-4
CASTSGSNDEQFF
TGTGCCAGCACCAGCGGGAGTAACGATGAGCAGTTCTTC
>TRBJ1-1|many|NA|TRBV12-3/TRBV12-4
CASSLPRGRGGTEAFF
TGTGCCAGCAGTCTCCCCCGGGGCAGAGGTGGGACTGAAGCTTTCTTT
>TRBJ1-1|few|NA|TRBV6-4
CASSDTVNTEAFF
TGTGCCAGCAGTGACACCGTGAACACTGAAGCTTTCTTT
>TRBJ1-2|few|TRBD1|TRBV5-1
CASRPGQGNGYTF
TGCGCCAGCAGGCCGGGACAGGGTAATGGCTACACCTTC
>TRBJ2-5|NA|TRBD2|TRBV5-1
CASSLGLAGGAQETQYF
TGCGCCAGCAGCTTGGGACTAGCGGGAGGTGCCCAAGAGACCCAGTACTTC
>TRBJ1-2|NA|NA|TRBV9
CASSVAQDYGYTF
TGTGCCAGCAGCGTAGCTCAGGACTATGGCTACACCTTC
>TRBJ2-7|NA|TRBD2|TRBV2
CASRERGGTYEQYF
TGTGCCAGCAGGGAGCGGGGGGGAACCTACGAGCAGTACTTC
>TRBJ1-1|once|NA|TRBV5-1
CASSLGTLGPRTEAFF
TGCGCCAGCAGCTTGGGAACCCTCGGGCCAAGGACTGAAGCTTTCTTT
>TRBJ1-5|NA|NA|TRBV4-2
CASSPMPASNQPQHF
TGTGCCAGCAGCCCCATGCCCGCGAGTAATCAGCCCCAGCATTTT
>TRBJ1-2|many|NA|TRBV28
CASSFSGKYYGYTF
TGTGCCAGCAGTTTTTCAGGGAAATACTATGGCTACACCTTC